The TCR beta chain described here comes from a study of OX40 agonist ivuxolimab in advanced cancers. Study summary: Ivuxolimab, an antibody that agonizes OX40 (CD134), was administered to the patients. A history of anti-PD-1, anti-PD-L1 or anti-CTLA-4 therapy was acceptable, and approximately 41% had some.

Sequenced by immunoSEQ multiplex PCR; TCRdb stores in-frame clones only, minus some. Of 70,000 to 95,000 clones listed, 80% to 90% are singletons. The material sequenced was CD4+ or CD8+ T cells sorted from blood, taken in a trial of the OX40 agonist ivuxolimab. This TCR came from an adult with an advanced solid tumor such as melanoma, head and neck, liver or kidney cancer.

The CDR3 DNA reads TGCAGCGTTGAAACGGGGGCTGAGCAGTTCTTC. Amino acid sequence: CSVETGAEQFF. The V and J genes are TRBV29-1 and TRBJ2-1; D possibly uses TRBD1 or TRBD2 (6 bases each). Germline V gene lookup returns CDR1 SQVTM and CDR2 ANQGSEA. V was clipped by 2 bases and J by 9 bases, with 8 bases between them. The CDR3 loop spans 11 amino acids.